This T cell receptor beta chain stems from a study of CXCR3-negative and CXCR3-positive naive CD8 T cells. Germline V lookup: CDR1 SGDLS, CDR2 YYNGEE. The CDR3 runs 14 residues. Libraries of TRB cDNA were made by 5' RACE and carried UMIs. From its re-call of the 5' RACE reads, TCRdb lists each CDR3 protein once, without DNA. The specimen's table records over 80,000 distinct CDR3 sequences. Sequencing used naive CXCR3- CD8+ T cells from blood. The subset was: CD45RO-CCR7+CD27+CD95- naive CD8+ T cells lacking CXCR3 (TNR3-). This chain uses TRBV9 with TRBJ2-5. The clonotype originates from a human donor in good health. Some clones in this sample may be carry-over from other donors' samples. The chain's CDR3 is CASSVDVAIETQYF.